This record concerns one T cell receptor beta chain sequence. No antigen is known for it. Only in-frame clones appear in the TCRdb table, and some are missing; sequencing was by immunoSEQ multiplex PCR. This sample carries 50,000 to 65,000 clones, 75% to 90% of them seen once, and the ten largest clones take roughly 13%. Germline CDR1 is SGHNT and CDR2 is YYREEE (reference sequence). The CDR3 runs 14 residues. V was pared by 0 bases and J by 1 base, with 8 bases between. The entry originates in a study of lymphopenia after photon versus proton radiotherapy. General study results and limits: Survival link was tested only in deceased patients; proton benefit remains a possibility. Oligoclonal CD8+ Temra expansion after nadir drove photon patients' diversity drop. Relative stability marked proton patients; photon patients lost diversity and naive cells. A bigger post-nadir fall in TCR diversity correlated inversely with survival time in deceased patients.

The chain couples TRBV5-4 to TRBJ2-7; D remains ambiguous. The sample consisted of peripheral blood, taken from a patient treated with proton-based radiotherapy. This clonotype was sampled from an older man with esophageal cancer. As DNA, the CDR3 is TGTGCCAGCAGCTTGGAGCTGGATTCCTACGAGCAGTACTTC. Translation: CASSLELDSYEQYF.